This TCR beta chain derives from a study of shared clonotypes between healthy human individuals. The naive CD8 fraction comprised CD45RO-negative cells positively selected for CCR7 and excluded terminally differentiated effector memory CD45RA+ cells. The CDR3 extends over 11 amino acids. Trimming stripped 1 base from V and 8 bases from J, with 3 bases between. Germline V gives CDR1 WSHSY, CDR2 SAAADI. The protocol was immunoSEQ multiplex PCR, while the TCRdb copy is restricted to in-frame clones and leaves out a portion. Of millions of clones listed, about 94% are singletons. The receptor's source is a man between 18 and 35 years old in good health. Sequencing input: naive CD8+ T cells sorted from blood. The chain combines TRBV10-2 with TRBJ1-3; D is undetermined. The DNA for the CDR3 is TGCGCCAGCAGTGAGTGGGACACCATATATTTT. Its protein product is CASSEWDTIYF.